These T cell receptor beta chains were read from a single sample in a study of response to subunit inactivated influenza vaccine. TCRdb ran MiXCR on the RT-PCR reads and lists one entry per CDR3 protein. The table records fewer than 550,000 distinct CDR3 sequences, roughly 27% of them present only once. This sample comprised CD4+ T cells sorted from PBMCs, obtained roughly 5 days after vaccination. The receptor source for this set is a man in his forties or fifties who received an inactivated influenza vaccine. Each CDR3 is given with its conserved first and last residue. The order of the fields is V gene, D gene, clone size, J gene, CDR3 DNA, CDR3 protein. The D gene is left open where the match is weak. Size values are once, few and many counts, or a class for expanded clones, and some rows have none.

v_gene: TRBV20-1
d_gene: .
abundance: few
j_gene: TRBJ1-2
CDR3nt: TGCAGTGTTTCGACAGAAAACTATGGCTACACCTTC
CDR3aa: CSVSTENYGYTF

v_gene: TRBV5-6
d_gene: .
abundance: few
j_gene: TRBJ2-7
CDR3nt: TGTGCCAGCAGCCATCGGGACAAATTCTACGAGCAGTACTTC
CDR3aa: CASSHRDKFYEQYF

v_gene: TRBV10-2
d_gene: .
abundance: .
j_gene: TRBJ1-2
CDR3nt: TGCGCCAGCAGTCTGGCAGGAGCTAACTATGGCTACACCTTC
CDR3aa: CASSLAGANYGYTF

v_gene: TRBV12-3/TRBV12-4
d_gene: .
abundance: .
j_gene: TRBJ2-2
CDR3nt: TGTGCCAGCAGTTTAGCGCTCAGCCCCGGGGAGCTGTTTTTT
CDR3aa: CASSLALSPGELFF

v_gene: TRBV12-3/TRBV12-4
d_gene: .
abundance: .
j_gene: TRBJ1-2
CDR3nt: TGTGTCAGCAGTTTAGGGAAATCGGAAGGCTACACCTTC
CDR3aa: CVSSLGKSEGYTF

v_gene: TRBV12-3/TRBV12-4
d_gene: .
abundance: .
j_gene: TRBJ2-1
CDR3nt: TGTGCCAGCAGTTTAGGAGGCGGAGACAATGAGCAGTTCTTC
CDR3aa: CASSLGGGDNEQFF

v_gene: TRBV20-1
d_gene: TRBD2
abundance: few
j_gene: TRBJ2-3
CDR3nt: TGCAGTGCTAGACCCCTAGCGGGAGGCACAGATACGCAGTATTTT
CDR3aa: CSARPLAGGTDTQYF

v_gene: TRBV6-1
d_gene: TRBD2
abundance: few
j_gene: TRBJ2-1
CDR3nt: TGTGCCAGCAGAATGACTAGCCCTAAACAAAATGAGCAGTTCTTC
CDR3aa: CASRMTSPKQNEQFF

v_gene: TRBV5-1
d_gene: .
abundance: few
j_gene: TRBJ2-7
CDR3nt: TGCGCCAGCAGCTTGGGGCTGGGGTTAGTCTCCTACGAGCAGTACTTC
CDR3aa: CASSLGLGLVSYEQYF

v_gene: TRBV4-3
d_gene: .
abundance: many
j_gene: TRBJ2-7
CDR3nt: TGCGCCAGCAGCCAAGATTCCCTACGGACAGGACTAAACTACGAGCAGTACTTC
CDR3aa: CASSQDSLRTGLNYEQYF

v_gene: TRBV12-3/TRBV12-4
d_gene: TRBD2
abundance: few
j_gene: TRBJ2-7
CDR3nt: TGTGCCAGCGGACTAGCGGGGGGTTCCTACGAGCAGTACTTC
CDR3aa: CASGLAGGSYEQYF

v_gene: TRBV24-1
d_gene: TRBD1
abundance: .
j_gene: TRBJ2-1
CDR3nt: TGTGCCACCAGTGATTTGCGGGGACAGGGGGCGGGGGATGAGCAGTTCTTC
CDR3aa: CATSDLRGQGAGDEQFF

v_gene: TRBV15
d_gene: .
abundance: few
j_gene: TRBJ1-2
CDR3nt: TGTGCCACCAGCAGAGGAGGGGCCTATGGCTACACCTTC
CDR3aa: CATSRGGAYGYTF

v_gene: TRBV7-2
d_gene: .
abundance: .
j_gene: TRBJ2-7
CDR3nt: TGTGCCAGCAGCGACCCCGGGGGGCCCGTCCCTTACGAGCAGTACTTC
CDR3aa: CASSDPGGPVPYEQYF

v_gene: TRBV28
d_gene: .
abundance: .
j_gene: TRBJ2-7
CDR3nt: TGTGCCAGCAGTGGGTCCAACGGCAGAGCCTACGAGCAGTACTTC
CDR3aa: CASSGSNGRAYEQYF

v_gene: TRBV6-1
d_gene: TRBD1
abundance: few
j_gene: TRBJ2-7
CDR3nt: TGTGCCAGCAGTATGACAGGGCTCGGCTACGAGCAGTACTTC
CDR3aa: CASSMTGLGYEQYF

v_gene: TRBV20-1
d_gene: TRBD2
abundance: .
j_gene: TRBJ2-5
CDR3nt: TGCAGTGCTAGAGGGACTAGCGGGACCCAGTACTTC
CDR3aa: CSARGTSGTQYF

v_gene: TRBV12-3/TRBV12-4
d_gene: .
abundance: few
j_gene: TRBJ1-2
CDR3nt: TGTGCCAGCAGTTTAGGGGACATTAGGCTGCGCTATGGCTACACCTTC
CDR3aa: CASSLGDIRLRYGYTF

v_gene: TRBV15
d_gene: .
abundance: many
j_gene: TRBJ2-7
CDR3nt: TGTGCCACCAGCAGAGATGACAGCGGTACCTACGAGCAGTACTTC
CDR3aa: CATSRDDSGTYEQYF

v_gene: TRBV7-2
d_gene: .
abundance: .
j_gene: TRBJ2-1
CDR3nt: TGTGCCAGCAGCCCATACTATGAGCAGTTCTTC
CDR3aa: CASSPYYEQFF

v_gene: TRBV3-1
d_gene: .
abundance: .
j_gene: TRBJ2-7
CDR3nt: TGTGCCAGCAGCCCCACTGGGCGGAGCGAGCAGTACTTC
CDR3aa: CASSPTGRSEQYF

v_gene: TRBV27
d_gene: TRBD1
abundance: .
j_gene: TRBJ2-7
CDR3nt: TGTGCCAGCAGTTTGACAGGGGGTCTGGTGCAGTACTTC
CDR3aa: CASSLTGGLVQYF

v_gene: TRBV20-1
d_gene: .
abundance: .
j_gene: TRBJ2-2
CDR3nt: .
CDR3aa: CSASPGLRAGELFF

v_gene: TRBV12-3/TRBV12-4
d_gene: TRBD2
abundance: .
j_gene: TRBJ2-5
CDR3nt: TGTGCCAGCAGCAAAAGCCCGGGACTAGCTATGGAGACCCAGTACTTC
CDR3aa: CASSKSPGLAMETQYF

v_gene: TRBV12-3/TRBV12-4
d_gene: .
abundance: many
j_gene: TRBJ2-5
CDR3nt: TGTGCCAGCAGTTACTCCGGGACACCTGGGGAGACCCAGTACTTC
CDR3aa: CASSYSGTPGETQYF

v_gene: TRBV5-6
d_gene: .
abundance: .
j_gene: TRBJ2-6
CDR3nt: TGTGCCAGCAGCTTGGATTCTGGGGCCAACGTCCTGACTTTC
CDR3aa: CASSLDSGANVLTF

v_gene: TRBV5-4
d_gene: .
abundance: .
j_gene: TRBJ2-2
CDR3nt: TGTGCCAGCAGCCCGCCGTGGACCGGGGAGCTGTTTTTT
CDR3aa: CASSPPWTGELFF

v_gene: TRBV29-1
d_gene: TRBD2
abundance: .
j_gene: TRBJ2-3
CDR3nt: TGCAGCGTTGAAGGCGGGGGTAGCACAGATACGCAGTATTTT
CDR3aa: CSVEGGGSTDTQYF

v_gene: TRBV5-1
d_gene: TRBD2
abundance: .
j_gene: TRBJ2-1
CDR3nt: TGCGCCAGCAGCTCTATAGCGGGAGATGGGAATGAGCAGTTCTTC
CDR3aa: CASSSIAGDGNEQFF

v_gene: TRBV27
d_gene: TRBD1
abundance: many
j_gene: TRBJ1-5
CDR3nt: TGTGCCAGCAGCCGGGACAGGGGAGGCAATCAGCCCCAGCATTTT
CDR3aa: CASSRDRGGNQPQHF

v_gene: TRBV6-1
d_gene: TRBD2
abundance: .
j_gene: TRBJ2-3
CDR3nt: TGTGCCAGCAGTCTAAAGACTAGCGGGATCACAGATACGCAGTATTTT
CDR3aa: CASSLKTSGITDTQYF

v_gene: TRBV28
d_gene: TRBD1
abundance: few
j_gene: TRBJ2-1
CDR3nt: TGTGCCACCGGGACAGGGCGCAATGAGCAGTTCTTC
CDR3aa: CATGTGRNEQFF

v_gene: TRBV20-1
d_gene: .
abundance: few
j_gene: TRBJ2-2
CDR3nt: TGCAGTGTTAAGGACGGGGTTGACGGGGAGCTGTTTTTT
CDR3aa: CSVKDGVDGELFF

v_gene: TRBV28
d_gene: TRBD1
abundance: .
j_gene: TRBJ1-2
CDR3nt: TGTGCCAGCAGTTTCGCCTGGGGGACAGGGGATAGTAATGGCTACACCTTC
CDR3aa: CASSFAWGTGDSNGYTF

v_gene: TRBV6-5
d_gene: TRBD2
abundance: .
j_gene: TRBJ2-5
CDR3nt: TGTGCCAGCAGTTACTCGATGCTAGCGGGGGGCCAAGAGACCCAGTACTTC
CDR3aa: CASSYSMLAGGQETQYF

v_gene: TRBV28
d_gene: .
abundance: .
j_gene: TRBJ1-5
CDR3nt: TGTGCCAGCAGCATGACAGGTTCCAATCAGCCCCAGCATTTT
CDR3aa: CASSMTGSNQPQHF

v_gene: TRBV4-3
d_gene: .
abundance: many
j_gene: TRBJ1-2
CDR3nt: TGCGCCAGCAGCGTCAAAGGGTCGGGCTACACCTTC
CDR3aa: CASSVKGSGYTF

v_gene: TRBV4-2
d_gene: .
abundance: few
j_gene: TRBJ2-5
CDR3nt: TGTGCCAGCAGCCAAGAAAGGGTCTTTGGCCAAGAGACCCAGTACTTC
CDR3aa: CASSQERVFGQETQYF

v_gene: TRBV20-1
d_gene: .
abundance: many
j_gene: TRBJ1-1
CDR3nt: TGCAGTGCGAGAACTGAATACACTGAAGCTTTCTTT
CDR3aa: CSARTEYTEAFF

v_gene: TRBV27
d_gene: .
abundance: .
j_gene: TRBJ2-3
CDR3nt: TGTGCCAGCAGTTTAAAGGGACGGCACACAGATACGCAGTATTTT
CDR3aa: CASSLKGRHTDTQYF

v_gene: TRBV7-2
d_gene: TRBD2
abundance: few
j_gene: TRBJ2-1
CDR3nt: TGTGCCAGCAGCTTATGGACTAGCGAACTAGCTGAGCAGTTCTTC
CDR3aa: CASSLWTSELAEQFF

v_gene: TRBV20-1
d_gene: .
abundance: .
j_gene: TRBJ1-5
CDR3nt: TGCAGTGCTAGGAGACCGTATAGCAATCAGCCCCAGCATTTT
CDR3aa: CSARRPYSNQPQHF

v_gene: TRBV28
d_gene: TRBD2
abundance: .
j_gene: TRBJ2-3
CDR3nt: TGTGCCAGCAACAGACTAGCGGGCGTCACAGATACGCAGTATTTT
CDR3aa: CASNRLAGVTDTQYF

v_gene: TRBV12-3/TRBV12-4
d_gene: .
abundance: many
j_gene: TRBJ1-3
CDR3nt: TGTGCCAGCAGTTACTCAGGAAACACCATATATTTT
CDR3aa: CASSYSGNTIYF

v_gene: TRBV6-1
d_gene: .
abundance: .
j_gene: TRBJ2-2
CDR3nt: TGTGCCAGCATCTTTAGCGGGACAGGGAACACCGGGGAGCTGTTTTTT
CDR3aa: CASIFSGTGNTGELFF

v_gene: TRBV20-1
d_gene: TRBD2
abundance: many
j_gene: TRBJ2-7
CDR3nt: TGCAGTGCTAGAGTGGGGGGGGGATACGAGCAGTACTTC
CDR3aa: CSARVGGGYEQYF

v_gene: TRBV12-3/TRBV12-4
d_gene: TRBD2
abundance: many
j_gene: TRBJ2-2
CDR3nt: TGTGCCAGCAGTCCGGGACTAGCGGGGGTCACCGGGGAGCTGTTTTTT
CDR3aa: CASSPGLAGVTGELFF

v_gene: TRBV20-1
d_gene: .
abundance: .
j_gene: TRBJ2-3
CDR3nt: TGCAGTGCTTCGACTACAACAGATACGCAGTATTTT
CDR3aa: CSASTTTDTQYF

v_gene: TRBV12-3/TRBV12-4
d_gene: .
abundance: .
j_gene: TRBJ2-1
CDR3nt: TGTGCCAGCAGTTTAACAGCGGCGGCCTACAATGAGCAGTTCTTC
CDR3aa: CASSLTAAAYNEQFF

v_gene: TRBV3-1
d_gene: .
abundance: .
j_gene: TRBJ2-3
CDR3nt: TGTGCCACGAAGGACAGAGAGAAAGATACGCAGTATTTT
CDR3aa: CATKDREKDTQYF

v_gene: TRBV5-6
d_gene: .
abundance: .
j_gene: TRBJ2-1
CDR3nt: TGTGCCAGCAGCTTGCCGAGGGCCGGGGGAAATGAGCAGTTCTTC
CDR3aa: CASSLPRAGGNEQFF

v_gene: TRBV20-1
d_gene: .
abundance: .
j_gene: TRBJ2-7
CDR3nt: TGCAGTGCTAGAGATAGGCCACTGTTGGGCTCCTACGAGCAGTACTTC
CDR3aa: CSARDRPLLGSYEQYF

v_gene: TRBV2
d_gene: TRBD2
abundance: few
j_gene: TRBJ2-7
CDR3nt: TGTGCCAGCAGCCCCAATTTCTTCGGTAGCGGGTACGAGCAGTACTTC
CDR3aa: CASSPNFFGSGYEQYF

v_gene: TRBV5-1
d_gene: TRBD1
abundance: .
j_gene: TRBJ2-7
CDR3nt: TGCGCCAGCAGCTTGTGGCAGGGGGTCGACGAGCAGTACTTC
CDR3aa: CASSLWQGVDEQYF

v_gene: TRBV7-9
d_gene: .
abundance: .
j_gene: TRBJ2-1
CDR3nt: TGTGCCAGCACCTTTCGCAATGAGCAGTTCTTC
CDR3aa: CASTFRNEQFF

v_gene: TRBV12-3/TRBV12-4
d_gene: .
abundance: few
j_gene: TRBJ1-1
CDR3nt: TGTGCCACCACAGATCCCATGAACACTGAAGCTTTCTTT
CDR3aa: CATTDPMNTEAFF

v_gene: TRBV28
d_gene: TRBD1
abundance: .
j_gene: TRBJ1-2
CDR3nt: TGTGCCAGCAGTTCCCCGGGACAGGGACTTCTTATGGATGGCTACACCTTC
CDR3aa: CASSSPGQGLLMDGYTF

v_gene: TRBV12-3/TRBV12-4
d_gene: .
abundance: .
j_gene: TRBJ2-5
CDR3nt: TGTGCCAGCAGTTTCCGGCGACGCCAAGAGACCCAGTACTTC
CDR3aa: CASSFRRRQETQYF